This paragraph covers one T cell receptor beta chain sequence. The sample comes from a study of blood T cell repertoires in COVID-19. CDR1 is SGHVS, CDR2 FQNEAQ, per germline. The length of the CDR3 is 15 residues. V dropped 2 bases and J dropped 0 bases, with 10 bases sitting between them. Repertoires were generated with immunoSEQ multiplex PCR, while TCRdb's copy carries only in-frame clones and drops some. The table shows over 200,000 clones, with around nine tenths occurring only once. The specimen was peripheral blood. This rearrangement joins TRBV7-8 to TRBJ1-1, with D hard to call. This sequence was found in a man in his forties with acute or convalescent COVID-19. The CDR3, as DNA: TGTGCCAGCAGCTTACCCCCGGGAGTGAACACTGAAGCTTTCTTT. Translation gives CASSLPPGVNTEAFF. The full variable domain, its missing parts supplied by reference TRBV7-8 and TRBJ1-1, is GAGVSQSPRYKVAKRGQDVALRCDPISGHVSLFWYQQALGQGPEFLTYFQNEAQLDKSGLPSDRFFAERPEGSVSTLKIQRTQQEDSAVYLCASSLPPGVNTEAFFGQGTRLTVV.